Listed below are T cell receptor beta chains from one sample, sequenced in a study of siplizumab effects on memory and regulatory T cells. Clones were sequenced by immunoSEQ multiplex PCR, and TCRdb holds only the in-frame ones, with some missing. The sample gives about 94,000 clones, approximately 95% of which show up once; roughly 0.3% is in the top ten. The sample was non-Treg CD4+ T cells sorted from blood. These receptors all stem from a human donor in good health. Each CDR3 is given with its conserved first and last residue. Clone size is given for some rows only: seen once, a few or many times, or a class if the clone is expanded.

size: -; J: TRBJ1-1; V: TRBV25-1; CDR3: CASSVSGPRGTEAFF
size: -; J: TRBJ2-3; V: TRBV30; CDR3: CAWSTTQRGAYGVADTQYF
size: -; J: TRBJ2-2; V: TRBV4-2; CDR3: CASSQFQGGRELFF
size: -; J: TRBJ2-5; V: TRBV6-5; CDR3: CATAGAGQETQYF
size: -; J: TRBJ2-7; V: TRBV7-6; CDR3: CASSLYQGDEQYF
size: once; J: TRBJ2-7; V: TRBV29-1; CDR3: CSSPPGAEEQYF
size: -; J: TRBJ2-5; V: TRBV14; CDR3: CASSQLTDGTRTQYF
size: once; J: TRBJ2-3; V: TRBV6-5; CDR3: CASSYGQGSTDTQYF
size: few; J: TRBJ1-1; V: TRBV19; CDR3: CASEGDRVNTEAFF
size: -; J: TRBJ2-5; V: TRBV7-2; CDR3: CASSRGLAGRETQYF
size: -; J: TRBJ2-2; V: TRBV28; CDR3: CASRRGEAGELFF
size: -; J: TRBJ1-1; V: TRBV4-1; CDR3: CASSQESENTEAFF
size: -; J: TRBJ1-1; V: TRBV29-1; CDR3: CSVSRGNTEAFF